This entry is about one T cell receptor (beta chain). Antigen specificity is unknown. This record comes from a study of tumor-infiltrating lymphocytes in primary liver carcinoma. Study-wide context: The number of productive TCRbeta reads per sample ranged from roughly 3.65 to 8 million and was similar across tissue types.

With a constant-region primer, TCR beta cDNA was made from about 0.5 ug of total RNA. Construction of TCR beta libraries relied on three successive nested multiplex PCR rounds employing slightly modified ARM-PCR. Primers for the first two PCR rounds were TRBV1-TRBV30 forward primers and a C-beta reverse primer (roughly 10 cycles per round). MiXCR, applied by TCRdb to the multiplex PCR reads, yields one record per CDR3 protein. Of around 330,000 distinct CDR3 sequences in the sample, 45% to 70% were seen once. Germline DNA was also extracted, while the blood RNA originated from unsorted whole blood. Collected before surgery were about 4.3 milliliters of peripheral blood. The CDR3 sequence is 15 residues long. Trimming at V came to 3 bases and at J to 0 bases, leaving 0 bases not matched to a gene. Germline assignment: CDR1 LNHNV and CDR2 YYDKDF (reference sequence). Regarding the study as a whole: No comparison of CD4+ and CD8+ repertoires was made, since the samples were bulk unsorted.

Material for sequencing was peripheral blood. This sequence was found in a woman aged 25 to 39 with primary liver carcinoma and hepatitis B virus infection. The V call is TRBV15, the J call TRBJ2-3; 10 bases map to TRBD2. DNA of the CDR3: TGTGCCACCAGCAGGACTAGCGGGAGCACAGATACGCAGTATTTT. Protein product: CATSRTSGSTDTQYF.